Only one count was recorded for the clone carrying this T cell receptor beta chain. The data were taken from a study of CD8+ T cells in alopecia areata. Reverse transcription of extracted RNA yielded cDNA, which provided the sequencing template. Some clones are missing from TCRdb's copy, which holds only in-frame ones; the method was immunoSEQ multiplex PCR. This sample has about 120,000 clones, with around 60% found just once. V lost 5 bases, J lost 8 bases, and 16 bases lay in between. The CDR3 sequence is 14 residues long. CDR1 is MNHEY and CDR2 is SVGAGI in the germline V gene. Treatment noted: oral pan-JAK inhibitor, 5-10 mg twice daily. Isolation of CD4+ and CD8+ T cells from PBMCs was achieved by sorting.

The TCR comes from a human donor with alopecia areata. The source material was CD4+ T cells sorted from blood, sampled at week 4, from a patient treated with tofacitinib. This chain links TRBV6-5 with TRBJ2-1, with a tentative D call TRBD1 (6 bases). In DNA form, the CDR3 reads TGTGCCAGCAGTAAACGTTACAGGGACGATGAGCAGTTCTTC. It yields the protein CASSKRYRDDEQFF.